This T cell receptor beta chain emerged from a study of beta chain features in type 1 diabetes listed by TCRdb under 2018. In terms of the full investigation: Patients and healthy donors did not differ in mean age, gender distribution, total cell number or subset yield. Across all samples, fewer than 110,000,000 sorted cells were examined, and cell number per subset correlated strongly with RNA yield. Whereas all 30 or so donors provided naive and central memory subsets, regulatory and stem cell-like memory subsets were isolated from just 8 patients and roughly eight healthy donors. The study compared the TCRB repertoires of sorted circulating CD4+ T cell subsets in recently diagnosed type 1 diabetes patients with those in matched healthy donors.

The germline V gene gives CDR1 as SGHDT and CDR2 as YYEEEE. Measured from the cysteine to the phenylalanine, the CDR3 is 14 residues long. This entry keeps only the CDR3 DNA: 42 bases, framed from base 1. Cut back by 1 base and 3 bases, the V and J ends lie 10 bases apart. The entire isolated RNA was reverse transcribed using the High Capacity cDNA Reverse Transcription Kit, and thus expressed TCRB transcripts were sequenced. Deep immunoSEQ sequencing was applied to naive, central memory and regulatory T cell samples, giving an average of about 3.57 million total reads per sample. Sorted cells were lysed in RLT buffer and RNA was extracted with DNase-treated RNeasy Micro or Mini kits, depending on cell number. Each cell subset was processed separately to prevent cross-contamination, with patient and healthy donor samples processed together. The immunoSEQ multiplex PCR was used to amplify TCRB sequences from cDNA, yielding 87-bp fragments that span the CDR3 region. Sequencing of the amplicons was performed on the Illumina HiSeq platform. The original methods were these. PCR bias was computationally corrected using synthetic template baselines, reads within Hamming distance 2 were collapsed, and singletons that could not be merged were discarded. By aligning reads against IMGT, V, D and J genes, CDR3 length, and insertions or deletions at six rearrangement sites were assigned. Within each subset, clonotype counts were normalized to sorted cell number, and only after that were true diversity and Gini coefficients computed with the tcR R package. The overlap coefficient, calculated on TCRB nucleotide sequences, was used to quantify repertoire sharing. Not all clones reach the TCRdb copy of this immuneACCESS table, which keeps in-frame sequences only. Checked studies attribute under half of the gap to unresolved V genes and leave the rest unexplained. D and trimming come from the DNA, and the V and J calls and clone size come from that table. The sample table records more than 55,000 clones; 52% of these occur just once. The biggest ten clones account for around 2.5% of the sample.

General conclusions and limits of the study: Type 1 diabetes patients showed a moderate but significant shortening of TCRB CDR3 length in all four CD4+ subsets. Because cDNA was sequenced instead of genomic DNA, highly expressing activated cells could be over-represented, though the groups showed no difference in activation or CD3 levels. The naive, central memory and regulatory TCRB repertoires appeared to resemble one another more closely among patients than among healthy donors. PCR may preferentially amplify shorter templates, but because patient and control samples were amplified and corrected together, any resulting skew would affect both groups equally. At VDJ recombination sites, type 1 diabetes patients had fewer insertions and more deleted nucleotides, which implies abnormalities in thymic rearrangement. Because small numbers of individuals were included in the HLA sub-analyses, any influence of HLA type on TCRB rearrangement was left unresolved.

With regard to this clone: Its antigen is not yet known. Within one base of it there is no much larger clone, and no base qualities were kept.

Each donor gave one peripheral blood draw, about 100 mL on average, collected into heparinised tubes. Naive, central memory, regulatory and stem cell-like memory CD4+ T cells were sorted on a BD FACSAria II using a panel including CD45RO, CCR7, CD25, CD127, CD95 and CD27. All sorted populations exceeded 95% purity. PBMCs were separated immediately by Lymphoprep density gradient centrifugation and were stained directly, without being cultured. So that batch effects would be minimized, each experiment stained and sorted samples in pairs, pairing one healthy donor with one patient. Rearrangement joined TRBV5-6 to TRBJ1-2, with TRBD1 perhaps the D gene, on 6 matching bases. Sequencing was performed on Tregs from blood. This specimen's cell subset or site label, per the study, means: regulatory CD4+ T cells. The TCR originated in a woman aged 40-49 years with type 1 diabetes. The nucleotide sequence is TGTGCCAGCAGCTTGCTAGGGGGGGACTATGGCTACACCTTC. Its protein reads: CASSLLGGDYGYTF.